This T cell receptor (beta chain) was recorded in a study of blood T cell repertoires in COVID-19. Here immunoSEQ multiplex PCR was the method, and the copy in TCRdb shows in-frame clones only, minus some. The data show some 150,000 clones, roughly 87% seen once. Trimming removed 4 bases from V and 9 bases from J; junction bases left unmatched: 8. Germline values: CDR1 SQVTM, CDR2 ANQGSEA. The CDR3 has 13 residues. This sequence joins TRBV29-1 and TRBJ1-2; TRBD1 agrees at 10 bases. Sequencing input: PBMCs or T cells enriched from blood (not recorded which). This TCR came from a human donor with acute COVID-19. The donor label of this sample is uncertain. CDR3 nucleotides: TGCAGCGTTGGTGTGGACAGGGGGATCAGCTACACCTTC. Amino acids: CSVGVDRGISYTF.